These 23 T cell receptor beta chains share one sample of origin, sequenced in a study of control samples from healthy donors and cancer patients. The assay was immunoSEQ multiplex PCR, and TCRdb's table has in-frame clones only and misses some. Of approximately 160,000 clones in the sample, approximately 92% were seen once. The material sequenced was blood. The source of these receptors is a woman aged 55-75 years in good health.

This clone occurred once. The chain combines TRBV29-1 with TRBJ1-3; the D gene is possibly TRBD1 (6 bases). Deletions cut 5 bases from V and 3 bases from J, with 17 bases between. CDR1 and CDR2 (germline): SQVTM, ANQGSEA. The length of the CDR3 is 15 residues. In nucleotides, the CDR3 is TGCAGCGTTTTTGGCGGGGGCATAGATGGAAACACCATATATTTT. Translation: CSVFGGGIDGNTIYF.

This clone was counted a single time. This chain uses TRBV2 with TRBJ2-2, with 16 bases matching TRBD2. CDR1 is SNHLY and CDR2 is FYNNEI in the germline V gene. The CDR3 is 16 amino acids. V lost 10 bases and J lost 0; bases outside the gene matches: 2. CDR3 residues: CATGLAGGPNTGELFF. CDR3 coding DNA: TGTGCCACGGGACTAGCGGGGGGGCCGAACACCGGGGAGCTGTTTTTT. The full variable domain, in which reference TRBV2 and TRBJ2-2 provide the parts outside the CDR3, is EPEVTQTPSHQVTQMGQEVILRCVPISNHLYFYWYRQILGQKVEFLVSFYNNEISEKSEIFDDQFSVERPDGSNFTLKIRSTKLEDSAMYFCATGLAGGPNTGELFFGEGSRLTVL.

The chain has TRBV4-1 and TRBJ2-1; possibly TRBD1 for D (6 bases). The CDR3 has 16 amino acids. The V gene lost 0 bases and the J gene lost 9 bases, with 18 bases spanning the gap. Germline V CDR1 and CDR2: MGHRA, YSYEKL. CDR3: CASSQDRAGVRGEQFF. The CDR3 DNA reads TGCGCCAGCAGCCAAGATCGGGCAGGGGTAAGAGGTGAGCAGTTCTTC.

This clone was seen a handful of times. The junction shows a germline mismatch at one end, possibly a read error. V gene TRBV6-6 combines with J gene TRBJ1-4; no firm D call. Germline CDR1 reads MNHNY; CDR2 reads SVGAGI (reference sequence). The length of the CDR3 is 15 residues. The DNA for the CDR3 is TGTGCCAGCATTCCGACTGGGCCCACGAATGGAAAACTGTTTTTT. This codes for CASIPTGPTNGKLFF.

A note on this clone: Distinct nucleotide sequences in the sample also encode this CDR3. CDR3 sequence: CASSQGGLAGVHGELFF. For the CDR3, the DNA is TGCGCCAGCAGCCAAGGGGGACTAGCGGGGGTGCACGGGGAGCTGTTTTTT. The rearrangement links TRBV4-1 to TRBJ2-2, with TRBD2 matching 14 bases. The junction had 5 bases not matched to a gene; V was cut back by 1 base and J by 7 bases. Per germline, CDR1 MGHRA and CDR2 YSYEKL. The CDR3 is made up of 17 amino acids.

Regarding this clone: No conserved phenylalanine or tryptophan ends this CDR3, so it is likely a read error. The limits of the CDR3 on the DNA are not certain, so only TCRdb's listed CDR3 is given. V gene TRBV5-1 combines with J gene TRBJ2-7; the table's D call, TRBD1, has no DNA check behind it. The germline V gene encodes CDR1 SGHRS and CDR2 YFSETQ. With termini counted, the CDR3 has 9 amino acids. CDR3 residues: CASSLGGRR.

This clone was picked up one time. This chain joins TRBV27 and TRBJ1-6, with D perhaps TRBD1 (5 bases). This CDR3 is built from 15 residues. V gave up 3 bases and J gave up 5 bases, with 11 bases separating them. Germline V gene lookup returns CDR1 MNHEY and CDR2 SMNVEV (reference sequence). CDR3 DNA sequence: TGTGCCAGCAGTTTTCAGGGTAGACATAATTCACCCCTCCACTTT. Protein: CASSFQGRHNSPLHF.

The chain links TRBV5-1 to TRBJ1-4, with unresolved D. Germline CDR1 SGHRS, CDR2 YFSETQ. The V end lost 3 bases, the J end lost 0 bases, and 6 bases lay between the germline ends. CDR3 length: 14 amino acids. CDR3 in DNA: TGCGCCAGCAGCTCGTCTTCAACTAATGAAAAACTGTTTTTT. Encoded protein: CASSSSSTNEKLFF.

The chain recombines TRBV6-6 with TRBJ1-6, with 7 positions matching TRBD1. The CDR3 loop spans 14 amino acids. Germline assignment: CDR1 MNHNY and CDR2 SVGAGI (reference sequence). With 6 bases clipped from V and 10 bases from J, the junction kept 9 bases outside the gene matches. This CDR3 is CASSAPPTGSPLHF. The CDR3 coding sequence is TGTGCCAGCAGCGCCCCCCCGACAGGGTCACCCCTCCACTTT.

The V gene is TRBV15, the J gene TRBJ2-7; D may be TRBD1 (7 bases). Looked up from germline, CDR1 is LNHNV and CDR2 is YYDKDF (reference sequence). The CDR3 contains 16 residues. V was clipped by 0 bases and J by 2 bases, with 14 bases between them. Written as DNA, the CDR3 is TGTGCCACCAGCAGAGACTATGGGGGGACAGCCTACGAGCAGTACTTC. This gives the protein CATSRDYGGTAYEQYF.

V and J are TRBV30 and TRBJ1-6, with a weak D call TRBD1 (6 bases). CDR1 is GTSNPN, CDR2 SVGIG, per germline (reference sequence). V was trimmed by 2 bases and J by 6 bases, leaving 14 bases between them. The CDR3 covers 15 residues. The CDR3 region has the DNA TGTGCCTGGAGTCGACAGACAGGCTCTAATTCACCCCTCCACTTT. The encoded protein is CAWSRQTGSNSPLHF.

This clone showed up just once. The chain links TRBV3-1 (or the pseudogene TRBV3-2) to TRBJ1-5; no reliable D call. Trimming removed 0 bases at V and 8 bases at J, with 8 bases between. CDR1 LGHDT and CDR2 YNNKEL come from the germline V gene (reference sequence). This CDR3 is built from 13 residues. CDR3 region: CASSQERRKPQHF. The CDR3 region has the DNA TGTGCCAGCAGCCAAGAACGAAGGAAGCCCCAGCATTTT.

V gene TRBV19 combines with J gene TRBJ2-3, with D possibly called TRBD1 or TRBD2 (6 bases each). Germline values: CDR1 LNHDA, CDR2 SQIVND (reference sequence). V lost 1 base and J 2 bases, leaving 16 bases between the germline ends. The CDR3 runs 17 residues. The CDR3 coding sequence is TGTGCCAGTAGTATAGGAAGAGGGGGGACCTTCACAGATACGCAGTATTTT. It yields the protein CASSIGRGGTFTDTQYF.

V and J are TRBV27 and TRBJ1-5; a weak D match, TRBD1 (6 bases). V was shortened by 4 bases and J by 6 bases, with 16 bases between the two germline ends. This CDR3 has 15 residues. Germline lookup yields CDR1 MNHEY and CDR2 SMNVEV (reference sequence). CDR3 sequence reads: CASSSFDGGVQPQHF. In DNA, the CDR3 is TGTGCCAGCAGTTCTTTCGACGGGGGCGTTCAGCCCCAGCATTTT.

The chain combines TRBV6-5 with TRBJ1-5, with D unresolved. Germline V gene sequence: CDR1 MNHEY, CDR2 SVGAGI. The CDR3 runs 13 residues. The V gene lost 6 bases and the J gene lost 4 bases, with 10 bases spanning the gap. Here the CDR3 reads CASRGQPNQPQHF. CDR3 nucleotide sequence: TGTGCCAGCAGGGGTCAGCCAAATCAGCCCCAGCATTTT.

The rearrangement links TRBV7-2 to TRBJ1-3, with 7 bases identical to TRBD1. V shed 4 bases and J 0 bases; nucleotides not matched to a gene: 9. This CDR3 contains 17 residues. Germline V gene data show CDR1 as SGHTA and CDR2 as FQGNSA. The CDR3 nucleotides are TGTGCCAGCAGCTACGACAGGGCCCTCTACTCTGGAAACACCATATATTTT. Its translation: CASSYDRALYSGNTIYF.

The chain uses TRBV2 and TRBJ1-2, with no clear D. The CDR3 is 14 amino acids. Trimming left V 0 bases short and J 4 bases short, with 9 bases between. Germline CDR1 is SNHLY and CDR2 is FYNNEI. The CDR3 loop reads CASSEALVVYGYTF. Here the CDR3 DNA reads TGTGCCAGCAGTGAAGCGCTCGTGGTCTATGGCTACACCTTC.

V gene TRBV7-8 combines with J gene TRBJ2-1, with D unclear. CDR1 and CDR2 from the germline V gene are SGHVS and FQNEAQ. V dropped 5 bases and J dropped 7 bases, with 9 bases sitting between them. The CDR3 length is 12 residues. The CDR3 loop is CASSQRRNEQFF. CDR3 nucleotide sequence: TGTGCCAGCAGCCAAAGGCGGAATGAGCAGTTCTTC.

The V call is TRBV19, the J call TRBJ1-6; D uncertain. The length of the CDR3 is 13 residues. CDR1 is LNHDA, CDR2 SQIVND, per germline (reference sequence). V lost 0 bases and J 7 bases, leaving 4 bases between the germline ends. The CDR3 is CASSIEKNSPLHF. In nucleotides, the CDR3 is TGTGCCAGTAGTATAGAGAAAAATTCACCCCTCCACTTT.

The chain has TRBV4-1 and TRBJ1-1, with no clear D. V lost 3 bases and J lost 6, with 20 bases in between. Germline CDR1 reads MGHRA; CDR2 reads YSYEKL. This CDR3 is built from 16 residues. The CDR3: CASSQLRLSNGAEAFF. The CDR3 DNA reads as TGCGCCAGCAGCCAGTTAAGGTTATCCAACGGCGCTGAAGCTTTCTTT.

The CDR3 here is CASSWDGEYQETQYF. In DNA, the CDR3 is TGTGCCAGCAGTTGGGACGGAGAGTACCAAGAGACCCAGTACTTC. V is TRBV6-2 or TRBV6-3 and J is TRBJ2-5, with D perhaps TRBD1 or TRBD2 (5 bases each). The germline CDR1 and CDR2 sequences are MNHEY and SVGEGT. Trimming removed 4 bases at V and 0 bases at J, with 12 bases between. CDR3 length: 15 residues.

The V gene is TRBV6-5, the J gene TRBJ1-1; tentative D call: TRBD1 (5 bases). V lost 2 bases and J lost 4, with 8 bases in between. Germline values: CDR1 MNHEY, CDR2 SVGAGI. The CDR3 length is 13 residues. CDR3 protein: CASSYGGSTEAFF. CDR3 coding DNA: TGTGCCAGCAGTTACGGGGGAAGCACTGAAGCTTTCTTT.

The chain uses TRBV11-2 and TRBJ2-3; D ambiguous. Trimming left V 2 bases short and J 0 bases short, with 9 bases between. Germline assignment: CDR1 SGHAT and CDR2 FQNNGV. CDR3 size: 15 residues. CDR3 sequence (DNA): TGTGCCAGCAGCTTACTAGGCCAGAGCACAGATACGCAGTATTTT. Amino acid sequence: CASSLLGQSTDTQYF.